This TCR beta chain was identified during a study of T cells in Graves' hyperthyroidism and ophthalmopathy. Overall study results and limits: The majority of expanded thyroid clonotypes above 0.001 also appeared in blood. Model predictions of ophthalmopathy came a median around 6.5 months before onset.

Authors of the study amplified TCR beta CDR3 regions from RNA transcripts. HTBI primers drove first-round RT-PCR of the TCR CDR3. Each CDR3 protein is one row after TCRdb ran MiXCR on the multiplex PCR reads. The data hold under 400,000 distinct CDR3 sequences, with around 20% observed a single time. As for this clonotype: As yet, its antigen is unknown.

The CDR3 loop spans 15 amino acids. Trimming left V 5 bases short and J 0 bases short, with 17 bases between. Germline CDR1 is SQVTM and CDR2 is ANQGSEA. The V and J genes are TRBV29-1 and TRBJ2-7; a weak D match, TRBD2 (5 bases). This clonotype originated in a woman aged 50 to 60 with Graves' hyperthyroidism. Sequenced material: blood. CDR3 loop: CSVLFGRRSSYEQYF. The CDR3 nucleotides read TGCAGCGTTTTGTTCGGACGGAGGAGCTCCTACGAGCAGTACTTC.